The clone carrying this T cell receptor beta chain was picked up many times. The germline gives CDR1 MNHNY, CDR2 SVGAGI (reference sequence). This CDR3 is 15 amino acids long. Trimming stripped 2 bases from V and 0 bases from J, with 8 bases between. TCRdb processed the RT-PCR reads anew with MiXCR; each CDR3 protein has one entry. The repertoire holds about 680,000 distinct CDR3 sequences, with approximately 14% as singletons. The sequence was obtained from a female donor in good health, serving as a healthy control. The V and J genes are TRBV6-6 and TRBJ2-1; D is uncertain. The source material was memory CD4+ T cells from blood. The CDR3 is CASSYGHSSYNEQFF. The CDR3 DNA follows: TGTGCCAGCAGTTACGGCCACAGCTCCTACAATGAGCAGTTCTTC.